The present T cell receptor (beta chain) was sequenced within a study of blood T cell repertoires in COVID-19. V shed 4 bases and J shed 3 bases, with 17 bases lying between them. The CDR3 loop spans 15 amino acids. Germline V gene lookup returns CDR1 SGDLS and CDR2 YYNGEE. Libraries were prepared by immunoSEQ multiplex PCR; TCRdb keeps only in-frame clonotypes and omits some of them. Here the sample spans a few hundred thousand clones, about nine tenths being singletons. Sequences were obtained from peripheral blood. This TCR came from a man aged 45 to 65 with active or convalescent COVID-19. J is TRBJ2-7 and V is TRBV9, with a possible D match to TRBD2 (7 bases). In nucleotides, the CDR3 is TGTGCCAGCAGCCACTTTGAGGGAGGGGGCTACGAGCAGTACTTC. It codes for CASSHFEGGGYEQYF. The variable domain in full, with the rest retrieved from reference TRBV9 and TRBJ2-7, is DSGVTQTPKHLITATGQRVTLRCSPRSGDLSVYWYQQSLDQGLQFLIQYYNGEERAKGNILERFSAQQFPDLHSELNLSSLELGDSALYFCASSHFEGGGYEQYFGPGTRLTVT.